Listed here are 29 T cell receptor beta chains from one sample, sequenced in a study of blood T cells in healthy people across ages. A sample-barcoded 5' primer and a J-beta primer mix were used in a second PCR of roughly 6 to 11 cycles. MiXCR, applied by TCRdb to the 5' RACE reads, yields one record per CDR3 protein. The repertoire holds hundreds of thousands of distinct CDR3 sequences, about 30% seen once, with 15% in the top ten. Source material: blood. The receptors originated from a woman aged 80 or older in good health.

The chain employs TRBV28 and TRBJ2-5, with a possible D match to TRBD1 (5 bases). V lost 3 bases, J lost 2 bases, and 10 bases lay in between. Per the germline V gene, CDR1 is MDHEN and CDR2 is SYDVKM. The CDR3 sequence is 14 residues long. The CDR3 spells CASSFFDSQETQYF. The CDR3 DNA reads TGTGCCAGCAGTTTCTTCGACAGTCAAGAGACCCAGTACTTC.

As concerns this clonotype: Since a much larger clone is just one base distant, this may be a read error. The gene calls are TRBV20-1 and TRBJ2-1, with unresolved D. This CDR3 comprises 15 residues. Germline loops: CDR1 DFQATT, CDR2 SNEGSKA (reference sequence). V was clipped by 0 bases and J by 2 bases, with 11 bases between them. In DNA, the CDR3 is TGCAGTGCTAGAGATAGTTCGAGCCCCTACAATGAGCAGTTCTTC. This translates into CSARDSSSPYNEQFF.

On this clonotype: A much larger clone differs by one base, so this may be a read error. The chain uses TRBV12-3 or TRBV12-4 and TRBJ1-2, with 10 bases matching TRBD1. The V segment lost 4 bases and the J segment 7 bases; nucleotides outside the gene matches: 6. The length of the CDR3 is 14 residues. In DNA form, the CDR3 reads TGTGCCAGCAGTTCCCCGACAGGGGGCCTTGGCTACACCTTC. Encoded protein: CASSSPTGGLGYTF.

Note on this clonotype: This may arise from a read error, as a much more abundant clone is one base away. The J gene is TRBJ2-5, the V gene TRBV2; TRBD1 might be the D (5 bases). From germline, CDR1 is SNHLY and CDR2 FYNNEI. Trimming removed 2 bases from V and 11 bases from J, with 15 bases in between. CDR3 length equals 13 residues. Here the CDR3 DNA reads TGTGCCAGCAGTGAACAGGGTTACAATGAGCAGTACTTC. This encodes CASSEQGYNEQYF.

The CDR3 DNA follows: TGTGCCAGCAGCGTTCGGGACAGTATATCCTACGAGCAGTACTTC. Its protein product is CASSVRDSISYEQYF. This chain connects TRBV7-8 to TRBJ2-7; 7 nucleotides align to TRBD1. This CDR3 comprises 15 residues. With 5 bases clipped from V and 1 base from J, the junction kept 8 bases outside the gene matches. The germline V gene encodes CDR1 SGHVS and CDR2 FQNEAQ.

Comment on this clonotype: This likely comes from a read error, as the CDR3 has no conserved phenylalanine or tryptophan at its end. The rearrangement uses TRBV10-3 and TRBJ1-1; D uncertain. Germline V gene sequence: CDR1 ENHRY, CDR2 SYGVKD. The CDR3 totals 12 residues. V lost 3 bases and J lost 8, with 10 bases in between. The CDR3 bases are TGTGCCATCAGTGAAGGAAAAGGGGAAGCTTTCGTT. It encodes CAISEGKGEAFV.

Concerning this clonotype: One base away lies a much larger clone, so this may be a sequencing read error. The rearrangement links TRBV20-1 to TRBJ2-7; TRBD2 matches at 12 bases. Germline CDR1 reads DFQATT; CDR2 reads SNEGSKA (reference sequence). The CDR3 consists of 16 residues. J lost 3 bases, V lost 5 bases, and 11 bases had no gene match. This chain's CDR3 is CSAHQATSGGSYEQYF. CDR3 bases: TGCAGTGCTCACCAAGCGACTAGCGGGGGAAGCTACGAGCAGTACTTC.

As for this clonotype: This may come from a read error, since a much larger clone is one base off. V usage is TRBV10-3 and J usage is TRBJ1-5; D gene ambiguous. CDR3 length: 13 residues. V dropped 8 bases and J dropped 0 bases, with 8 bases sitting between them. CDR1 ENHRY and CDR2 SYGVKD come from the germline V gene. CDR3 DNA sequence: TGTGCCATCGGTTTCCATAGCAATCAGCCCCAGCATTTT. Amino acids: CAIGFHSNQPQHF.

The chain combines TRBV6-1 with TRBJ1-5; D ambiguous. Germline CDR1 is MNHNS and CDR2 is SASEGT. CDR3 length: 13 residues. Trimming stripped 6 bases from V and 7 bases from J, with 13 bases between. DNA of the CDR3: TGTGCCAGCAGGGGGAAGGAGGGACAGCCCCAGCATTTT. It specifies CASRGKEGQPQHF.

The chain recombines TRBV7-2 with TRBJ2-1; 10 positions agree with TRBD2. CDR3 size: 15 residues. V dropped 6 bases and J dropped 7; count of bases not matched to a gene: 9. Germline loops: CDR1 SGHTA, CDR2 FQGNSA. The CDR3 is CASRGEAGGRNEQFF. The CDR3 nucleotides are TGTGCCAGCAGAGGCGAAGCGGGGGGGAGGAATGAGCAGTTCTTC.

This clonotype has a count of ten or more. The chain combines TRBV7-9 with TRBJ2-7; D uncertain. The J call may be in error: the DNA end matches TRBJ2-5 better. Germline V CDR1 and CDR2: SEHNR, FQNEAQ (reference sequence). The CDR3 contains 11 residues. CDR3: CASSQSATQYF. The CDR3 bases are TGTGCCAGCAGCCAGTCGGCGACCCAGTACTTC.

In its sample, this clonotype was seen once. Sequence at one end of the junction differs from germline and may be a read error. The J gene is TRBJ2-7, the V gene TRBV7-2; D possibly matches TRBD1 or TRBD2 (5 bases each). The CDR3 sequence is 14 residues long. CDR1 and CDR2 (germline): SGHTA, FQGNSA. As DNA, the CDR3 is TGTGCCAGCAACTTAGAGGGGCTGACTAAAGAGCAGTACTTC. Its translation is CASNLEGLTKEQYF.

The chain carries TRBV2 and TRBJ2-1, with 7 positions matching TRBD1. Germline V CDR1 and CDR2: SNHLY, FYNNEI. V lost 8 bases, J lost 8 bases, and 9 bases stayed unmatched. The CDR3 covers 13 residues. The CDR3 region has the DNA TGTGCCAGCGGACCGGACAGGATGGATGAGCAGTTCTTC. Protein product: CASGPDRMDEQFF. The full variable domain, rest sourced from reference TRBV2 and TRBJ2-1, is EPEVTQTPSHQVTQMGQEVILRCVPISNHLYFYWYRQILGQKVEFLVSFYNNEISEKSEIFDDQFSVERPDGSNFTLKIRSTKLEDSAMYFCASGPDRMDEQFFGPGTRLTVL.

Many counts were recorded for this clonotype. This chain links TRBV6-5 with TRBJ2-3; D gene ambiguous. Looked up from germline, CDR1 is MNHEY and CDR2 is SVGAGI. The CDR3 has 13 amino acids. V was pared by 5 bases and J by 5 bases, with 11 bases between. The CDR3: CASSGDWKDTQYF. DNA for the CDR3: TGTGCCAGCAGTGGCGACTGGAAAGATACGCAGTATTTT.

This clonotype was observed at least ten times. The chain uses TRBV6-2 or TRBV6-3 and TRBJ2-3, with 8 nucleotides matching TRBD1. CDR3 length equals 16 residues. With 6 bases clipped from V and 0 bases from J, the junction kept 8 bases outside the gene matches. Germline CDR1 and CDR2: MNHEY and SVGEGT. In DNA, the CDR3 is TGTGCCAGCAGCACAGACAGGGGATGGAGCACAGATACGCAGTATTTT. It encodes CASSTDRGWSTDTQYF.

A note on this clonotype: A much larger clone lies one base from this, so it may be a read error. The chain combines TRBV30 with TRBJ2-7; 7 bases match TRBD1. The CDR3 is 12 amino acids. V was pared by 8 bases and J by 3 bases, with 7 bases of the junction left unmatched. Germline assignment: CDR1 GTSNPN and CDR2 SVGIG (reference sequence). The CDR3 sequence: CAAQGLHYEQYF. CDR3 coding DNA: TGTGCCGCACAGGGGCTCCACTACGAGCAGTACTTC.

This clonotype was counted ten times or more. This rearrangement joins TRBV11-3 to TRBJ2-5, with D possibly TRBD2 on 5 matching bases. The V gene's germline CDR1 is SGHNT and CDR2 YENEEA. The CDR3 is 15 amino acids. Trimming pared 5 bases from V and 3 bases from J, leaving 16 bases between. CDR3 residues: CASSQAGKLEETQYF. The CDR3 region has the DNA TGTGCCAGCAGCCAGGCCGGGAAACTAGAAGAGACCCAGTACTTC.

The rearrangement joins TRBV20-1 to TRBJ2-5; TRBD1 might be the D (5 bases). V lost 6 bases, J lost 0 bases, and 11 bases lay in between. This CDR3 region has 13 residues. CDR1 is DFQATT and CDR2 is SNEGSKA in the germline V gene (reference sequence). CDR3 loop: CSAIQGYQETQYF. CDR3 DNA: TGCAGTGCGATTCAGGGATACCAAGAGACCCAGTACTTC.

A few counts support this clonotype. The genes are TRBV3-1 and TRBJ2-1; D might be TRBD2 (6 bases). From germline, CDR1 is LGHDT and CDR2 YNNKEL (reference sequence). V lost 3 bases and J 6 bases, leaving 21 bases between the germline ends. This CDR3 spans 17 amino acids. The CDR3 DNA follows: TGTGCCAGCAGCCATCGAATGGGACGTGCGGGGCCCAATGAGCAGTTCTTC. This translates into CASSHRMGRAGPNEQFF.

This chain joins TRBV20-1 and TRBJ2-5; D gene ambiguous. Germline assignment: CDR1 DFQATT and CDR2 SNEGSKA (reference sequence). Trimming removed 5 bases at V and 5 bases at J, with 9 bases between. The CDR3 consists of 11 residues. CDR3: CSALALETQYF. In DNA form, the CDR3 reads TGCAGTGCTCTGGCTCTTGAGACCCAGTACTTC.

The chain combines TRBV5-8 with TRBJ2-5, with 10 positions matching TRBD1. J was trimmed by 0 bases and V by 5 bases; bases with no gene match: 13. CDR1 and CDR2 (germline): SGHTS, YDEGEE. This CDR3 has 18 amino acids. CDR3 loop: CASSSGQGSARYQETQYF. In DNA, the CDR3 is TGTGCCAGCAGTTCGGGACAGGGGAGCGCCAGGTACCAAGAGACCCAGTACTTC.

This clonotype showed up many times. The V and J genes are TRBV7-2 and TRBJ1-5, with D unresolved. This CDR3 contains 15 residues. Trimming pared 1 base from V and 0 bases from J, leaving 7 bases between. Germline V gene data show CDR1 as SGHTA and CDR2 as FQGNSA. The CDR3 DNA reads as TGTGCCAGCAGCTTAGAGTGGAGTAGCAATCAGCCCCAGCATTTT. Protein product: CASSLEWSSNQPQHF.

The chain combines TRBV9 with TRBJ1-1, with TRBD1 identical over 7 bases. Germline V gene sequence: CDR1 SGDLS, CDR2 YYNGEE. The CDR3 has 16 amino acids. The trim removed 0 bases at V and 2 bases at J, leaving 7 bases unmatched. The CDR3 nucleotides read TGTGCCAGCAGCGTAGTGTGGGACAGCTTAAACACTGAAGCTTTCTTT. This codes for CASSVVWDSLNTEAFF. Using reference TRBV9 and TRBJ1-1 for the parts outside the CDR3, the full variable domain is DSGVTQTPKHLITATGQRVTLRCSPRSGDLSVYWYQQSLDQGLQFLIQYYNGEERAKGNILERFSAQQFPDLHSELNLSSLELGDSALYFCASSVVWDSLNTEAFFGQGTRLTVV.

The J gene is TRBJ2-7, the V gene TRBV23-1; 8 bases are a match to TRBD2. TRBV23-1 is an open reading frame whose function is uncertain. The CDR3 is made up of 14 amino acids. Germline trimming cut 6 bases from V and 6 bases from J; bases unmatched to any gene: 10. The CDR3 loop is CASRPSGPRREQYF. The CDR3, as DNA: TGCGCCAGCAGACCTAGCGGGCCTCGTCGCGAGCAGTACTTC.

This clonotype has a count of ten or more. The rearrangement links TRBV7-2 to TRBJ2-7, with D hard to call. CDR3 length equals 13 residues. Germline lookup yields CDR1 SGHTA and CDR2 FQGNSA. V lost 6 bases and J lost 5, with 14 bases in between. The CDR3 DNA is TGTGCCAGCAGTACATCCTGGGGAAACGAGCAGTACTTC. This sequence encodes CASSTSWGNEQYF.

This clonotype has a count of ten or more. A single base separates this from a much larger clone, so it may be a read error. This chain connects TRBV7-3 to TRBJ2-3, with a tentative D call TRBD2 (5 bases). This CDR3 has 16 amino acids. Germline CDR1 is SGHTA and CDR2 is FQGTGA. The V end was cut by 4 bases, the J end by 6 bases, with 20 bases between. The CDR3 sequence is CASSSSPAKRRDTQYF. For the CDR3, the DNA is TGTGCCAGCAGCTCGTCTCCGGCCAAGCGGAGGGATACGCAGTATTTT.

In regard to this clonotype: A read error is possible here, since a much larger clone lies one base away. The V gene is TRBV4-1, the J gene TRBJ1-2; no reliable D call. Germline V lookup: CDR1 MGHRA, CDR2 YSYEKL. The CDR3 runs to 14 residues. Trimming left V 0 bases short and J 4 bases short, with 9 bases between. This CDR3 reads CASSQDERAYGYTF. CDR3 nucleotides: TGCGCCAGCAGCCAAGATGAGAGGGCCTATGGCTACACCTTC.

As for this clonotype: An end of the junction does not agree with germline; a read error may underlie this. This chain links TRBV10-3 with TRBJ2-3; TRBD1 agrees at 8 bases. Per germline, CDR1 ENHRY and CDR2 SYGVKD. There are 12 residues in the CDR3. The CDR3 is CARWTGRDTQYF. CDR3 bases: TGTGCCAGATGGACAGGGAGAGATACGCAATATTTT.

This clonotype was observed at least ten times. This chain connects TRBV6-6 to TRBJ2-5, with D maybe TRBD1 (5 bases). This CDR3 is 13 amino acids long. CDR1 is MNHNY and CDR2 is SVGAGI in the germline V gene (reference sequence). Deletions cut 2 bases from V and 5 bases from J, with 9 bases between. Here the CDR3 reads CASSYGRVETQYF. CDR3 nucleotide sequence: TGTGCCAGCAGTTACGGCAGGGTGGAGACCCAGTACTTC.